The rows below give T cell receptor beta chains drawn from one sample of a study of blood T cells in healthy people across ages. MiXCR, run by TCRdb on the 5' RACE reads, gives a single entry per CDR3 protein. This sample has roughly 800,000 distinct CDR3 sequences, with roughly 64% found just once. The specimen sequenced was blood. These receptors originate from a man aged 30-40 years in good health. Each CDR3 is given with its conserved first and last residue. Part of the rows lack a size; the others show once, few, many or a class for expanded clones.

TRBV7-9,-,TRBJ1-1,CASQGEGTEAFF
TRBV19,-,TRBJ1-1,CASSIETNTEAFF
TRBV5-1,few,TRBJ1-6,CASSKDRYNSPLHF
TRBV5-1,-,TRBJ1-2,CASSSGQGIPRRGYTF
TRBV20-1,few,TRBJ2-3,CSARGTEGPHVTDTQYF
TRBV4-3,many,TRBJ2-7,CASSLRRLGTYEQYF
TRBV28,few,TRBJ1-3,CASSLPGNTIYF
TRBV20-1,-,TRBJ2-5,CSASTRTASRAQYF
TRBV20-1,few,TRBJ2-5,CSVWRSKETQYF
TRBV20-1,-,TRBJ2-6,CSAPRQGTGANVLTF
TRBV20-1,-,TRBJ1-2,CSATKGLNYGYTF
TRBV10-3,-,TRBJ2-1,CAISDGTSGKDEQFF
TRBV4-3,-,TRBJ1-4,CASSQDVPDTEVLNEKLFF
TRBV6-6,-,TRBJ2-6,CASRGTAGANVLTF
TRBV5-5,few,TRBJ2-5,CASSDIVWEETQYF
TRBV20-1,-,TRBJ1-2,CSARAGGETNYGYTF